This T cell receptor beta chain was recovered during a study of blood T cell repertoires in COVID-19. In the study overall: Sources were T cells, B-cell-depleted T cells, or PBMCs; the material itself was cDNA or gDNA.

Trimming took 2 bases from V and 4 from J; bases not matched to a gene: 14. The germline CDR1 and CDR2 sequences are SNHLY and FYNNEI. The CDR3 loop spans 17 amino acids. Authors' methods: Reference gene primers were amplified, and this amplification served to estimate nucleated cell counts. Only in-frame clones appear in the TCRdb table, and some are missing; sequencing was by immunoSEQ multiplex PCR. The DNA gave D and trimming, while V, J and clone size come from that table. The sample has about 140,000 clones; roughly 80% are singletons. The chain recombines TRBV2 with TRBJ2-7, with 7 positions matching TRBD1. This clonotype was sampled from a human donor in a cohort sampled during active COVID-19. The source material was peripheral blood. The CDR3 region has the DNA TGTGCCAGCAGTGAATTCTATTTGGCAGGGGGTAGGTACGAGCAGTACTTC. Its protein product is CASSEFYLAGGRYEQYF.